The T cell receptor beta chain described here comes from a study of T cells expressing NK-cell markers. In the study overall: There were seven HCMV-seropositive donors and one seronegative donor among the eight sequenced.

Study results and caveats: More than five donors had dominant NKG2C+ clonotypes that comprised roughly 1.0-8% of their CD8+ T cells. HCMV specificity was not established for the expanded NKG2C+ T cell clones.

One entry per CDR3 protein, without DNA, is what TCRdb gives after re-calling the 5' RACE reads. The table lists under 500,000 distinct CDR3 sequences. The germline V gene encodes CDR1 SGHDN and CDR2 FVKESK. The CDR3 contains 15 residues. Worth noting for this clonotype: Antigen: not known.

Sequencing was done on a sample of blood T cells: a sorted CD56 or NKG2C T cell subset, CD4+ or CD8+ T cells, or bulk PBMC T cells (not recorded which). The sequence derives from a woman aged 18 to 75 in good health. This chain uses TRBV14 with TRBJ2-7; the D call of TRBD1 rests on TCRdb alone, since no DNA is present to check it. The CDR3 region is CASSQEGQGVYEQYF.